The 11 T cell receptor beta chains below all came from one sample that was sequenced in a study of human T cells and chemical hapten exposure. Indicated time point: healthy volunteer bleed at 2 weeks. Whole blood that had not been fractionated was the source of extracted total RNA. TCRdb passed the RACE reads through MiXCR, listing each CDR3 protein once. This table has tens of thousands of distinct CDR3 sequences, 8.5% to 9% appearing once. The sample taken for sequencing was whole blood. Source of these receptors: a female donor in good health. Some clones in this sample may be carry-over from other donors' samples.

This clonotype was found many times. This chain uses TRBV11-2 with TRBJ2-3, with D possibly being TRBD2 (5 bases). Germline V lookup: CDR1 SGHAT, CDR2 FQNNGV. The ends were cut back, 6 bases at V and 2 bases at J, with 12 bases in the middle. The CDR3 runs 14 residues. CDR3 in amino acids: CASSRSSPTDTQYF. The CDR3, as DNA: TGTGCCAGCAGTCGATCTAGCCCCACAGATACGCAGTATTTT.

This clonotype was detected only a few times. The V call is TRBV20-1, the J call TRBJ2-3; 12 nucleotides line up with TRBD1. CDR3 length: 16 amino acids. V was pared by 6 bases and J by 5 bases, with 12 bases of the junction left unmatched. CDR1 is DFQATT and CDR2 is SNEGSKA in the germline V gene (reference sequence). The CDR3 here is CSAAGRGQGAGDTQYF. The CDR3 DNA is TGCAGTGCAGCTGGGCGGGGACAGGGGGCAGGAGATACGCAGTATTTT.

This clonotype has at least ten counts. The rearrangement joins TRBV7-8 to TRBJ1-2; 8 bases line up with TRBD1. The trim removed 4 bases at V and 8 bases at J, leaving 6 bases unmatched. The CDR3 runs to 13 residues. Germline V CDR1 and CDR2: SGHVS, FQNEAQ. This CDR3 is CASSSMDREGYTF. The CDR3, as DNA: TGTGCCAGCAGCTCCATGGACAGGGAAGGCTACACCTTC.

The table lists this clonotype with many counts. CDR3 amino acids: CASSHRAEDRAQETQYF. CDR3 nucleotides: TGTGCCAGCAGCCATCGGGCCGAGGACAGGGCCCAAGAGACCCAGTACTTC. The V and J genes are TRBV14 and TRBJ2-5; 8 bases are a match to TRBD1. Germline trimming cut 3 bases from V and 1 base from J; bases unmatched to any gene: 10. Per the germline V gene, CDR1 is SGHDN and CDR2 is FVKESK. This CDR3 is built from 17 residues.

This clonotype occurred a few times. This chain connects TRBV6-5 to TRBJ1-4; 7 bases align to TRBD1. The CDR3 has 15 residues. Germline V gene sequence: CDR1 MNHEY, CDR2 SVGAGI. With 0 bases clipped from V and 4 bases from J, the junction kept 2 bases outside the gene matches. CDR3 loop: CASSYSRDSNEKLFF. In DNA form, the CDR3 reads TGTGCCAGCAGTTACTCGCGGGACAGTAATGAAAAACTGTTTTTT.

The sample holds a few counts of this clonotype. The chain has TRBV6-4 and TRBJ2-2; 8 nucleotides line up with TRBD2. Per germline, CDR1 MRHNA and CDR2 SNTAGT. The CDR3 sequence is 15 residues long. After removal of 0 bases from V and 3 bases from J, the junction contained 0 bases not matched to a gene. CDR3 residues: CASSDSSGDTGELFF. The CDR3 DNA follows: TGTGCCAGCAGTGACTCTAGCGGGGACACCGGGGAGCTGTTTTTT.

The rearrangement links TRBV20-1 to TRBJ2-3, with a tentative D call TRBD2 (5 bases). The CDR3 is 15 amino acids. V was shortened by 6 bases and J by 2 bases, with 18 bases between the two germline ends. Germline CDR1 DFQATT, CDR2 SNEGSKA (reference sequence). CDR3 nucleotide sequence: TGCAGTGCCCCTCGCCCGGGATCCATCACAGATACGCAGTATTTT. It specifies CSAPRPGSITDTQYF.

The V call is TRBV20-1, the J call TRBJ1-6, with 8 positions matching TRBD1. V shed 4 bases, J shed 7 bases, and the junction held 3 bases outside the gene matches. Germline CDR1 and CDR2: DFQATT and SNEGSKA (reference sequence). The CDR3 loop spans 13 amino acids. The CDR3 here is CSANDRGNSPLHF. The CDR3 DNA reads TGCAGTGCTAACGACAGGGGAAATTCACCCCTCCACTTT.

CDR3 residues: CVRNRVHTGELFF. The CDR3, as DNA: TGCGTGAGAAACAGGGTCCACACCGGGGAGCTGTTTTTT. The rearrangement joins TRBV10-1 to TRBJ2-2, with D possibly TRBD1 on 6 matching bases. The CDR3 sequence is 13 residues long. Per the germline V gene, CDR1 is WNHNN and CDR2 is SYGVQD (reference sequence).

The chain carries TRBV5-4 and TRBJ1-1, with no clear D. Germline CDR1 reads SGHNT; CDR2 reads YYREEE (reference sequence). The CDR3 length is 15 residues. V gave up 5 bases and J gave up 0 bases, with 14 bases separating them. CDR3 coding DNA: TGTGCCAGCAGATCCGGACCAGACATGAACACTGAAGCTTTCTTT. It codes for CASRSGPDMNTEAFF.

This clonotype was seen at least ten times. V gene TRBV20-1 combines with J gene TRBJ1-2; possible D gene TRBD1, 5 bases. Trimming removed 3 bases from V and 0 bases from J, with 8 bases in between. In germline, CDR1 is DFQATT, CDR2 SNEGSKA (reference sequence). The CDR3 totals 13 residues. The CDR3 loop is CSARRQTNYGYTF. The CDR3 DNA reads TGCAGTGCTAGGAGACAGACTAACTATGGCTACACCTTC.